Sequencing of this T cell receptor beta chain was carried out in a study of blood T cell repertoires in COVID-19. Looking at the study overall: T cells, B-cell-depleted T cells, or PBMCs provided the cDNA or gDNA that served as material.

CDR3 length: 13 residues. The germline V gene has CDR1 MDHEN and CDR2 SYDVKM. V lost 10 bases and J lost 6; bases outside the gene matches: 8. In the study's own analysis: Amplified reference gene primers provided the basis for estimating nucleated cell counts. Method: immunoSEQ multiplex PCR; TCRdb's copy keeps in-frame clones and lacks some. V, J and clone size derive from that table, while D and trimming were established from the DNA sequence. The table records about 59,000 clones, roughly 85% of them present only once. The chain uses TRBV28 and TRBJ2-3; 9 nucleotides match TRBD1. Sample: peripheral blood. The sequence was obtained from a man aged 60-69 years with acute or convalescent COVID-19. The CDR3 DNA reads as TGTGCCATACAACTACAGGGGGCGGATACGCAGTATTTT. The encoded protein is CAIQLQGADTQYF.